This T cell receptor beta chain was documented in a study of CD8+CD57+ T cells in acquired aplastic anemia. Across the whole study: The average for DNA from sorted CD4+ and CD8+ cells was about 2.9 ug. General study results and limits: Simpson's diversity of CD8+ cells was not significantly different in patients compared with controls. Between patients and controls, about 30 CD8+ CDR3 sequences were found in common.

A word on this clonotype: Its antigen is not known.

Genomic DNA was employed as the template in profiling TCR beta VDJ and CDR3. TCRdb reprocessed the reads with MiXCR, giving one entry per CDR3 protein. The sample has 200,000 to 300,000 distinct CDR3 sequences, 82% seen once. Germline CDR1 SGHRS, CDR2 YFSETQ. The CDR3 runs 13 residues. Trimming took off 0 bases at V and 7 bases at J, with 10 bases between the two ends. The authors sequenced patients whose flow cytometry had shown CD8+CD57+ cell expansion. Patients uniformly had severe acquired aplastic anemia. This sequence was found in a human donor with aplastic anemia. Sequenced input: sorted CD4+, CD8+, or CD8+CD57+ T cells (not recorded which) from PBMCs. The J gene is TRBJ1-2, the V gene TRBV5-1; D may be TRBD1 (5 bases). CDR3 nucleotides: TGCGCCAGCAGCTTGGCCGGCACAGGTGGCTACACCTTC. It codes for CASSLAGTGGYTF.